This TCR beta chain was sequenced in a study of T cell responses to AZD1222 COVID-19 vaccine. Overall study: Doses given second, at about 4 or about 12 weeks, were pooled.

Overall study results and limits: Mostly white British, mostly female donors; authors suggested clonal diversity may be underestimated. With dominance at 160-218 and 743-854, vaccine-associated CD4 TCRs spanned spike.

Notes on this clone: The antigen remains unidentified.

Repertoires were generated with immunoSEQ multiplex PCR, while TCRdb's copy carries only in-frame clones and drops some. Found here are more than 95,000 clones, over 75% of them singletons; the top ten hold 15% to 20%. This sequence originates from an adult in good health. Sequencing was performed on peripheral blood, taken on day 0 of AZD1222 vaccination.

Here the CDR3 reads CASSRGWGNTEAFF. In DNA, the CDR3 is TGCGCCAGCAGTCGAGGGTGGGGGAACACTGAAGCTTTCTTT. The chain uses TRBV10-2 and TRBJ1-1, with D hard to call. V was shortened by 5 bases and J by 1 base, with 11 bases between the two germline ends. The CDR3 spans 14 residues. The germline gives CDR1 WSHSY, CDR2 SAAADI.